The sequence of this T cell receptor (beta chain) was determined in a study of blood T cell repertoires in COVID-19. Study details: Sites in the United States, Italy and Spain provided acute and convalescent COVID-19 samples. PBMCs, B-cell-depleted T cells, or T cells were the source of the cDNA or gDNA that made up the material.

Per the original data handling: By means of reference gene primer amplification, nucleated cell counts were estimated. Method: immunoSEQ multiplex PCR; TCRdb's copy keeps in-frame clones and lacks some. V and J calls and clone size are copied from that table; D and trimming were computed from the DNA. The sample has roughly 80,000 clones, under 95% seen once. From germline, CDR1 is LGHDT and CDR2 YNNKEL (reference sequence). V shed 0 bases and J shed 1 base, with 13 bases lying between them. This CDR3 region has 16 residues. The rearrangement links TRBV3-1 (or the pseudogene TRBV3-2) to TRBJ2-7; TRBD1 might be the D (5 bases). This TCR was sampled from a woman older than 75 with active or convalescent COVID-19. The source material was peripheral blood. DNA for the CDR3: TGTGCCAGCAGCCAAGATCTACAGGATTCTTCCTACGAGCAGTACTTC. Translated: CASSQDLQDSSYEQYF.